This T cell receptor (beta chain) was found in a study of cytomegalovirus exposure and HLA in healthy donors. The PCR was carried out with 60 Vbeta primers and 13 Jbeta primers. Measured with immunoSEQ multiplex PCR; TCRdb has only the in-frame clones, and not every one. The sample consists of around 150,000 clones, 80% to 90% of them appearing once. The V gene lost 2 bases and the J gene lost 1 base, with 15 bases spanning the gap. CDR3 size: 16 residues. Germline lookup yields CDR1 SGHRS and CDR2 YFSETQ. The sequence derives from a woman under 30 in good health and CMV-seronegative. The genes are TRBV5-1 and TRBJ2-5, with D unclear. The sample was PBMCs. CDR3 coding DNA: TGCGCCAGCAGCTTCGGTAGTCTCGAGTCCCAAGAGACCCAGTACTTC. The encoded protein is CASSFGSLESQETQYF.